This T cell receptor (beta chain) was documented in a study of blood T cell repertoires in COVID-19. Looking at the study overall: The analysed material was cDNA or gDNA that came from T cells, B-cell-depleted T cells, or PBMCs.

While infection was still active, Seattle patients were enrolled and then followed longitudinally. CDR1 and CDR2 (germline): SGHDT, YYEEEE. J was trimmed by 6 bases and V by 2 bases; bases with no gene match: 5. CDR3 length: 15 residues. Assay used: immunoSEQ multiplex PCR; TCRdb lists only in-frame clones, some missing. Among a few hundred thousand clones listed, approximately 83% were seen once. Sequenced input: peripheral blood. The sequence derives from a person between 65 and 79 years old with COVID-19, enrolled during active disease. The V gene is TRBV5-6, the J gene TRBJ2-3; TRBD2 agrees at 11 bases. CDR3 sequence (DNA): TGTGCCAGCAGCTTTAGCGGGGGGGCCGGGGATACGCAGTATTTT. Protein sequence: CASSFSGGAGDTQYF.